The 25 T cell receptor beta chains below come from one sample, sequenced in a study of graft-versus-host responses after intestinal transplantation (dated by TCRdb to about 2021). The receptor library was made with the immunoSEQ multiplex PCR assay. TCRdb's version of the immuneACCESS table is confined to in-frame rearrangements and falls short of the full clone set. An unresolved V gene accounts for under half of the shortfall where checked; the remainder is of unknown origin. The sample yields under 20,000 clones; 85% to 95% were counted once. Of the sample, 0.65% to 0.85% falls within the top ten clones. The sample here was PBMCs, taken 23 days after intestinal transplant. These receptors all stem from a human patient who received an intestinal transplant, so some T cells may come from the graft donor.

The DNA of the CDR3 is TGTGCCTGGGGGACAGCATACTATGGCTACACCTTC. Protein: CAWGTAYYGYTF. The chain uses TRBV30 and TRBJ1-2, with 7 bases identical to TRBD1. The V and J ends lost 5 bases and 3 bases, in that order; junction bases with no gene match: 3. The germline CDR1 and CDR2 sequences are GTSNPN and SVGIG (reference sequence). CDR3 length: 12 residues.

The chain is built from TRBV7-8 and TRBJ2-5, with unresolved D. The CDR3 consists of 17 residues. The V gene lost 0 bases and the J gene lost 0 bases, with 14 bases spanning the gap. Germline CDR1 reads SGHVS; CDR2 reads FQNEAQ. CDR3 DNA: TGTGCCAGCAGCTTAGCGATTGAGGCTCCGTACCAAGAGACCCAGTACTTC. As protein: CASSLAIEAPYQETQYF.

This sequence joins TRBV5-4 and TRBJ2-7; TRBD1 matches at 9 bases. Trimming at V came to 4 bases and at J to 5 bases, leaving 7 bases not matched to a gene. Per germline, CDR1 SGHNT and CDR2 YYREEE (reference sequence). This CDR3 has 14 amino acids. The CDR3 bases are TGTGCCAGCAGCCCCGGGGGACAGGGCCACGAGCAGTACTTC. This gives the protein CASSPGGQGHEQYF.

CDR3 nucleotide sequence: TGTGCCAGCAGTTTACAGGGGAATTCACCCCTCCACTTT. This encodes CASSLQGNSPLHF. V is TRBV27 and J is TRBJ1-6; a weak D match, TRBD1 (6 bases). The CDR3 covers 13 residues. Germline lookup yields CDR1 MNHEY and CDR2 SMNVEV (reference sequence). V gave up 2 bases and J gave up 7 bases, with 6 bases separating them.

The rearrangement uses TRBV5-6 and TRBJ2-3; 10 bases match TRBD2. This CDR3 is built from 14 residues. CDR1 is SGHDT and CDR2 is YYEEEE in the germline V gene. The V and J ends lost 3 bases and 5 bases, in that order; junction bases with no gene match: 3. The CDR3 is CASSYGTSVDTQYF. Here the CDR3 DNA reads TGTGCCAGCAGCTACGGGACTAGCGTAGATACGCAGTATTTT.

V and J are TRBV29-1 and TRBJ2-1; 7 bases align to TRBD1. V lost 5 bases and J lost 10; bases outside the gene matches: 5. CDR1 SQVTM and CDR2 ANQGSEA come from the germline V gene. The CDR3 sequence is 11 residues long. CDR3 in DNA: TGCAGCGTTTTGCACAGGGGAGAGCAGTTCTTC. Protein: CSVLHRGEQFF.

This clone was detected only once. V and J are TRBV4-1 and TRBJ1-2; D gene unclear. CDR1 is MGHRA, CDR2 YSYEKL, per germline. This CDR3 is built from 15 residues. The V and J ends lost 0 bases and 1 base respectively, with 9 bases between them. CDR3 in DNA: TGCGCCAGCAGCCAAGATTTAGGGTTTAACTATGGCTACACCTTC. This sequence encodes CASSQDLGFNYGYTF.

The genes are TRBV9 and TRBJ2-1, with D possibly TRBD1 on 5 matching bases. V was cut by 4 bases and J by 0 bases, with 11 bases left in between. CDR3 length equals 15 residues. Per the germline V gene, CDR1 is SGDLS and CDR2 is YYNGEE. CDR3 sequence (DNA): TGTGCCAGCAGCCCGAGTGGGGCCTCCTACAATGAGCAGTTCTTC. Its protein product is CASSPSGASYNEQFF. Full variable domain (missing parts from reference TRBV9 and TRBJ2-1): DSGVTQTPKHLITATGQRVTLRCSPRSGDLSVYWYQQSLDQGLQFLIQYYNGEERAKGNILERFSAQQFPDLHSELNLSSLELGDSALYFCASSPSGASYNEQFFGPGTRLTVL.

V is TRBV5-1 and J is TRBJ2-7; 7 nucleotides align to TRBD2. The V gene's germline CDR1 is SGHRS and CDR2 YFSETQ. V dropped 5 bases and J dropped 0; count of bases not matched to a gene: 5. The CDR3 has 14 amino acids. The CDR3 region is CASSNGRSSYEQYF. CDR3 coding DNA: TGCGCCAGCAGTAACGGGAGGAGCTCCTACGAGCAGTACTTC.

The rearrangement links TRBV6-5 to TRBJ1-2; D gene uncertain. Per germline, CDR1 MNHEY and CDR2 SVGAGI. Trimming removed 6 bases at V and 1 base at J, with 12 bases between. The CDR3 has 14 amino acids. The CDR3 sequence is CASSYDGLNYGYTF. The CDR3 DNA is TGTGCCAGCAGCTATGACGGGCTTAACTATGGCTACACCTTC.

This clone was found once. The gene calls are TRBV4-1 and TRBJ2-5, with 7 bases aligning to TRBD2. Per the germline V gene, CDR1 is MGHRA and CDR2 is YSYEKL. The ends lost 4 bases at V and 3 bases at J; junction bases unmatched: 2. This CDR3 is 13 amino acids long. The CDR3 DNA follows: TGCGCCAGCAGCCCACGGGGGGAAGAGACCCAGTACTTC. Its translation is CASSPRGEETQYF.

This clone was seen once. One junction end disagrees with the germline gene, perhaps due to a read error. Other DNA variants within this sample encode the same CDR3. The chain couples TRBV19 to TRBJ1-1; D unclear. The CDR3 is made up of 14 amino acids. Germline CDR1 reads LNHDA; CDR2 reads SQIVND (reference sequence). The CDR3 loop reads CASIPTRTYTEAFF. The CDR3 DNA follows: TGCGCCAGTATACCCACCAGGACCTACACTGAAGCTTTCTTT.

V is TRBV9 and J is TRBJ1-1; no clear D gene. With 4 bases removed from V and 0 bases from J, the gap between germline ends came to 13 bases. This CDR3 is 15 amino acids long. Germline V gene lookup returns CDR1 SGDLS and CDR2 YYNGEE. CDR3 sequence reads: CASSPWTPMNTEAFF. CDR3 in DNA: TGTGCCAGCAGCCCCTGGACTCCAATGAACACTGAAGCTTTCTTT.

This chain joins TRBV30 and TRBJ2-5; possible D gene TRBD2, 6 bases. The CDR3 loop spans 15 amino acids. Germline V gene lookup returns CDR1 GTSNPN and CDR2 SVGIG (reference sequence). Trimming cost V 5 bases and J 5 bases, with 21 bases left between them. The CDR3, as DNA: TGTGCCTGGGACGGGTCGGGAGTACCGGATGAGACCCAGTACTTC. Amino acid sequence: CAWDGSGVPDETQYF.

The chain links TRBV28 to TRBJ2-7; no definite D call. CDR3 length equals 14 residues. Germline V gene data show CDR1 as MDHEN and CDR2 as SYDVKM. The V gene lost 3 bases and the J gene lost 3 bases, with 12 bases spanning the gap. The CDR3 DNA is TGTGCCAGCAGTTTGAGCATCTCCCGCTACGAGCAGTACTTC. Amino acids: CASSLSISRYEQYF.

The V gene is TRBV27, the J gene TRBJ2-1, with 10 nucleotides matching TRBD2. The CDR3 consists of 13 residues. Germline V gives CDR1 MNHEY, CDR2 SMNVEV (reference sequence). Losses at the gene ends were 6 bases for V and 7 bases for J; bases not matched to a gene: 3. The CDR3 DNA sequence: TGTGCCAGCAGACTAGCGGGATTTAATGAGCAGTTCTTC. Its translation: CASRLAGFNEQFF.

The chain combines TRBV6-5 with TRBJ2-3; D possibly corresponds to TRBD2 (5 bases). The CDR3 length is 13 residues. V was pared by 4 bases and J by 0 bases, with 5 bases between. Germline V gene lookup returns CDR1 MNHEY and CDR2 SVGAGI. The CDR3 sequence is CASSWTSTDTQYF. CDR3 coding DNA: TGTGCCAGCAGTTGGACTAGCACAGATACGCAGTATTTT.

The genes are TRBV15 and TRBJ1-3; D is unclear. Trimming left V 2 bases short and J 1 base short, with 6 bases between. The V gene's germline CDR1 is LNHNV and CDR2 YYDKDF (reference sequence). The CDR3 sequence is 14 residues long. CDR3 sequence reads: CATSRYQSGNTIYF. The CDR3 region has the DNA TGTGCCACCAGCAGATACCAGTCTGGAAACACCATATATTTT.

This rearrangement joins TRBV30 to TRBJ1-5, with TRBD1 matching 11 bases. The germline V gene encodes CDR1 GTSNPN and CDR2 SVGIG (reference sequence). V shed 1 base, J shed 4 bases, and the junction held 3 bases outside the gene matches. CDR3 length: 15 residues. Here the CDR3 reads CAWSGDRGSNQPQHF. Written as DNA, the CDR3 is TGTGCCTGGAGTGGGGACAGGGGGAGTAATCAGCCCCAGCATTTT.

This chain connects TRBV4-3 to TRBJ1-1; TRBD1 aligns across 8 bases. In germline, CDR1 is LGHNA, CDR2 YSLEER. Trimming removed 5 bases from V and 4 bases from J; junction bases left unmatched: 9. The CDR3 is made up of 15 amino acids. CDR3 nucleotide sequence: TGCGCCAGCAGCTCCCTTGGACAGGGTGTCACTGAAGCTTTCTTT. Amino acids: CASSSLGQGVTEAFF.

V gene TRBV28 combines with J gene TRBJ2-7; D is perhaps TRBD2 (5 bases). Trimming stripped 7 bases from V and 4 bases from J, with 20 bases between. The CDR3 runs to 15 residues. Germline loops: CDR1 MDHEN, CDR2 SYDVKM. CDR3 in amino acids: CASTAPEGIGYEQYF. CDR3 DNA sequence: TGTGCCAGCACAGCCCCCGAGGGAATTGGGTACGAGCAGTACTTC. Combining the CDR3 with reference TRBV28 and TRBJ2-7 gives the whole variable domain DVKVTQSSRYLVKRTGEKVFLECVQDMDHENMFWYRQDPGLGLRLIYFSYDVKMKEKGDIPEGYSVSREKKERFSLILESASTNQTSMYLCASTAPEGIGYEQYFGPGTRLTVT.

This chain links TRBV27 with TRBJ2-7; D might be TRBD1 (5 bases). Looked up from germline, CDR1 is MNHEY and CDR2 is SMNVEV (reference sequence). V was shortened by 0 bases and J by 0 bases, with 6 bases between the two germline ends. This CDR3 has 14 residues. DNA of the CDR3: TGTGCCAGCAGTTTATCCCAGGGCTCCTACGAGCAGTACTTC. It translates to CASSLSQGSYEQYF.

This clone was seen a single time. The chain carries TRBV11-3 and TRBJ2-5, with 13 bases matching TRBD2. Germline V gene lookup returns CDR1 SGHNT and CDR2 YENEEA. The CDR3 sequence is 16 residues long. Unmatched junction bases numbered 4, after V lost 1 base and J lost 5 bases. CDR3 loop: CASSLVLAGGRETQYF. CDR3 DNA sequence: TGTGCCAGCAGCTTAGTACTAGCGGGAGGGCGGGAGACCCAGTACTTC.

This clone was detected only once. The chain has TRBV28 and TRBJ2-7; 12 nucleotides line up with TRBD2. The germline V gene has CDR1 MDHEN and CDR2 SYDVKM. Germline trimming cut 3 bases from V and 7 bases from J; bases unmatched to any gene: 13. The CDR3 extends over 17 amino acids. CDR3 sequence (DNA): TGTGCCAGCAGTTTTTTCTCGTGGACTAGCGGGACGGGGGAGCAGTACTTC. It yields the protein CASSFFSWTSGTGEQYF.

The chain employs TRBV27 and TRBJ2-3; D ambiguous. Germline CDR1 is MNHEY and CDR2 is SMNVEV (reference sequence). This CDR3 has 13 residues. V was clipped by 0 bases and J by 8 bases, with 9 bases between them. CDR3 coding DNA: TGTGCCAGCAGTTTATCGAAGGGTTCTACGCAGTATTTT. Its translation is CASSLSKGSTQYF.